The clone carrying this TCR beta chain showed up just once. The sample originates from a study of control samples from healthy donors and cancer patients. Clones were read by immunoSEQ multiplex PCR, and TCRdb kept only the in-frame ones, dropping some. The sample shows 100,000 to 150,000 clones, roughly 84% of them seen only once. Sequencing was performed on blood. The receptor was isolated from a middle-aged man in good health.

In nucleotides, the CDR3 is TGTGCCAGCAGCCCAAGGGTCACCTACGAGCAGTACTTC. It encodes CASSPRVTYEQYF. This chain links TRBV11-3 with TRBJ2-7, with no clear D. The length of the CDR3 is 13 residues. Trimming shortened V by 5 bases and J by 2 bases, and 10 bases separated the two germline ends. In germline, CDR1 is SGHNT, CDR2 YENEEA.